This TCR beta chain came from a study of human T cells and chemical hapten exposure. Broader study findings: Because they had alopecia, donors may respond immunologically unlike healthy people.

V gave up 4 bases and J gave up 2 bases; unmatched junction bases: 6. This CDR3 spans 15 amino acids. TCRdb redid the calling of the RACE reads with MiXCR, one entry per CDR3 protein. The sample yields approximately 60,000 distinct CDR3 sequences, roughly 9.8% seen once. Time point of the sample: pre-sensitization, week 0. Stated treatment: therapeutic diphenylcyclopropenone sensitization with weekly scalp DPC. This clonotype has at least ten counts. Its antigen remains unidentified. The clonotype originates from a man aged 35-49 years with alopecia areata. Some clones in this sample may be carry-over from other donors' samples. Sequenced here: whole blood, sampled in connection with sensitization to the hapten diphenylcyclopropenone (DPC). The chain employs TRBV12-3 or TRBV12-4 and TRBJ2-7, with 9 bases matching TRBD1. CDR3 loop: CASSSNRDRAYEQYF. In nucleotides, the CDR3 is TGTGCCAGCAGTTCTAACCGGGACAGGGCCTACGAGCAGTACTTC.